The 12 T cell receptor beta chains below all came from one sample that was sequenced in a study of type 1 regulatory T cells. In TCRdb, the reads were re-called with MiXCR into one record per CDR3 protein. The table lists over 90,000 distinct CDR3 sequences, around a third of them singletons. The specimen was CD4+ T cells, either the whole sample or a sorted fraction (not recorded which). These receptor sequences come from a human donor in good health.

The genes are TRBV5-6 and TRBJ1-6, with unresolved D. Germline-derived CDR1 and CDR2 are SGHDT and YYEEEE. With 4 bases removed from V and 7 bases from J, the gap between germline ends came to 18 bases. This CDR3 has 16 amino acids. CDR3 bases: TGTGCCAGCAGCCTTCGGGAGGCCGGAGGGAATTCACCCCTCCACTTT. Translation gives CASSLREAGGNSPLHF.

The rearrangement links TRBV5-6 to TRBJ2-7; the match to TRBD1 covers 7 bases. The CDR3 spans 15 residues. CDR1 and CDR2 from the germline V gene are SGHDT and YYEEEE. The V gene end was trimmed by 0 bases and the J gene end by 5 bases; junction bases not matched to a gene: 8. CDR3 sequence: CASSLDDRARNEQYF. The DNA of the CDR3 is TGTGCCAGCAGCTTGGACGACAGGGCTCGGAACGAGCAGTACTTC.

This clonotype was found once. The DNA of the CDR3 is TGCAGCGTTGAAGCTTCCCGGGGACTAGCGGGAGGGAGGGCCTACAATGAGCAGTTCTTC. Its translation is CSVEASRGLAGGRAYNEQFF. This chain joins TRBV29-1 and TRBJ2-1; 16 nucleotides match TRBD2. Germline V lookup: CDR1 SQVTM, CDR2 ANQGSEA. The J segment lost 2 bases and the V segment lost 1 base, leaving 11 bases of the junction unmatched. This CDR3 has 20 residues.

This clonotype was seen a handful of times. CDR3 sequence reads: CASRPWDTPTIWETQYF. The CDR3 bases are TGTGCCAGCCGCCCTTGGGACACACCGACTATTTGGGAGACCCAGTACTTC. The chain links TRBV18 to TRBJ2-5; TRBD1 is a possible D gene (6 bases). CDR1 KGHSH and CDR2 LQKENI come from the germline V gene. The length of the CDR3 is 17 residues. The V end was cut by 8 bases, the J end by 5 bases, with 27 bases between. The entire variable domain, with the rest obtained from reference TRBV18 and TRBJ2-5, is as follows: NAGVMQNPRHLVRRRGQEARLRCSPMKGHSHVYWYRQLPEEGLKFMVYLQKENIIDESGMPKERFSAEFPKEGPSILRIQQVVRGDSAAYFCASRPWDTPTIWETQYFGPGTRLLVL.

The rearrangement uses TRBV7-2 and TRBJ1-3, with TRBD1 matching 8 bases. V lost 5 bases to trimming and J lost 5 bases; unmatched junction nucleotides: 8. Per germline, CDR1 SGHTA and CDR2 FQGNSA. This CDR3 is built from 15 residues. The chain's CDR3 is CASSLSQGARNTIYF. In DNA, the CDR3 is TGTGCCAGCAGCCTATCCCAGGGGGCTCGAAACACCATATATTTT.

The chain is built from TRBV12-3 or TRBV12-4 and TRBJ1-2; 8 nucleotides align to TRBD1. The CDR3 spans 16 residues. The trim removed 5 bases at V and 7 bases at J, leaving 15 bases unmatched. In DNA, the CDR3 is TGTGCCAGCAGTCGGACAGACGGACAGGGCCTGGCTGGCTACACCTTC. As protein: CASSRTDGQGLAGYTF.

About this clonotype itself: One end of the junction is discordant with germline, which a read error may explain. This chain uses TRBV2 with TRBJ2-6; weak D call: TRBD1 (5 bases). Germline CDR1 and CDR2: SNHLY and FYNNEI. CDR3 length: 14 amino acids. The CDR3 spells CASTGLSGANVPTF. In DNA form, the CDR3 reads TGTGCCAGCACTGGGCTCTCTGGGGCCAACGTCCCGACTTTC.

This clonotype was seen ten or more times. V gene TRBV7-2 combines with J gene TRBJ2-5; D is unresolved. Trimming shortened V by 5 bases and J by 5 bases, and 9 bases separated the two germline ends. This CDR3 has 12 residues. Germline V CDR1 and CDR2: SGHTA, FQGNSA. CDR3 in DNA: TGTGCCAGCAGCCTTTATCGGGAGACCCAGTACTTC. Its protein product is CASSLYRETQYF.

V usage is TRBV11-1 and J usage is TRBJ2-7, with D perhaps TRBD1 (5 bases). The CDR3 consists of 15 residues. Germline V gene sequence: CDR1 SGHAT, CDR2 FQDESV (reference sequence). Trimming pared 2 bases from V and 5 bases from J, leaving 16 bases between. The CDR3 loop reads CASSLRAALGHEQYF. The CDR3 DNA reads as TGTGCCAGCAGCTTAAGAGCAGCCCTGGGGCACGAGCAGTACTTC.

With regard to this clonotype: The junction departs from the called germline gene at one end, perhaps through a read error. This chain connects TRBV5-1 to TRBJ2-2; 14 bases are shared with TRBD2. Germline V gene data show CDR1 as SGHRS and CDR2 as YFSETQ. The CDR3 is 19 residues long. The CDR3: CASSLRQGGLAGGTGGLFF. Written as DNA, the CDR3 is TGCGCCAGCAGCCTGCGCCAGGGAGGACTAGCGGGGGGCACCGGGGGGCTGTTTTTT.

The chain recombines TRBV7-2 with TRBJ1-5, with 8 nucleotides matching TRBD1. CDR1 and CDR2 from the germline V gene are SGHTA and FQGNSA. The CDR3 runs to 15 residues. Trimming took 5 bases from V and 1 from J; bases not matched to a gene: 4. The CDR3 reads CASSTRQGSNQPQHF. The CDR3 DNA is TGTGCCAGCAGCACCCGACAGGGGAGCAATCAGCCCCAGCATTTT.

This clonotype has ten or more counts. V usage is TRBV20-1 and J usage is TRBJ1-2, with D uncertain. Germline V gives CDR1 DFQATT, CDR2 SNEGSKA (reference sequence). There are 12 residues in the CDR3. Trimming took off 5 bases at V and 2 bases at J, with 9 bases between the two ends. The CDR3 loop reads CSAVRENYGYTF. Here the CDR3 DNA reads TGCAGTGCTGTAAGGGAGAACTATGGCTACACCTTC.